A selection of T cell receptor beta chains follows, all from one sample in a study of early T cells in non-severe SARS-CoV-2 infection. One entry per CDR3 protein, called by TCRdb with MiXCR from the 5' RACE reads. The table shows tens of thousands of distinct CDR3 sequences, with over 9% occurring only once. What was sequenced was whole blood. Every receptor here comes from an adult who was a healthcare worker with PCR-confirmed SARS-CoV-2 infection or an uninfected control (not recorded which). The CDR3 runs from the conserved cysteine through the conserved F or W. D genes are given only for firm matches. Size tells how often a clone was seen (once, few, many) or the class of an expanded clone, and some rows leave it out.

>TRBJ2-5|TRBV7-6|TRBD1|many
TGTGCCAGCAGCTTCCAGGGGGCCATAGACTGGGAGACCCAGTACTTC
CASSFQGAIDWETQYF
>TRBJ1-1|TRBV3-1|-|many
TGTGCCAGCAGCCAAGATAAAGGGGGAGGGACTGAAGCTTTCTTT
CASSQDKGGGTEAFF
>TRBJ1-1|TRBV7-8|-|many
TGTGCCAGCAGCTTAGGATATTTGGCCCGTGCGGGAGACACTGAAGCTTTCTTT
CASSLGYLARAGDTEAFF
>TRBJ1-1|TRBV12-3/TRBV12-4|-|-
TGTGCCAGCAGTTCCAGGGACCGCAGGGAGGCTTTCTTT
CASSSRDRREAFF
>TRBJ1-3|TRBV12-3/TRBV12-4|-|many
TGTGCCAGCAGTTTTGGCAGGTTCATCTCTGGAAACACCATATATTTT
CASSFGRFISGNTIYF
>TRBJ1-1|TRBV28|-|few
TGTGCCGGCCGGACACTAAACACTGAAGCTTTCTTT
CAGRTLNTEAFF
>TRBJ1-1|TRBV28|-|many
TGTGCCAGCAGTTTCCAGGTGAACACTGAAGCTTTCTTT
CASSFQVNTEAFF
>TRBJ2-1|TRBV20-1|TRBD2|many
TGCAGTGCCAAATTTCTAGCGGGAGTTAAAAATGAGCAGTTCTTC
CSAKFLAGVKNEQFF
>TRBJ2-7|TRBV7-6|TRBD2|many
TGTGCCAGCAGCCTTACTAGCGCTCCCTACGAGCAGTACTTC
CASSLTSAPYEQYF
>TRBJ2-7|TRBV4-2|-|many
TGTGCCAGCAGCCAAGATCAATCCTCCTACGAGCAGTACTTC
CASSQDQSSYEQYF
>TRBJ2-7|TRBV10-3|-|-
TGTGCCATCAGTGAGTCCCTTGGGACCGGGAACTCCTACGAGCAGTACTTC
CAISESLGTGNSYEQYF
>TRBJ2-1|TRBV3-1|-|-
TGTGCCAGCAGCCAAGGGAGGGTCGGGGAGCAGTTCTTC
CASSQGRVGEQFF
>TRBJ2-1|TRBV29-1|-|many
TGCAGCGCCAAGGGCCCTGGGAATGAGCAGTTCTTC
CSAKGPGNEQFF
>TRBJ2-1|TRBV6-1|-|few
TGTGCCAGCATCATGGGCGGTAGCTCCTACAATGAGCAGTTCTTC
CASIMGGSSYNEQFF
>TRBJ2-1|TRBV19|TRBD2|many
TGTGCCAGTAGTATAATGTGGACTAGCGGGAGCTATGAGCAGTTCTTC
CASSIMWTSGSYEQFF
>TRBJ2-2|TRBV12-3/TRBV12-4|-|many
TGTGCCAGCACTTTGACAGGCCCCACCGGGGAGCTGTTTTTT
CASTLTGPTGELFF
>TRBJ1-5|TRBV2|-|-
TGTGCCAGCAGTGGGGGCGGGGGCCTTAGCAATCAGCCCCAGCATTTT
CASSGGGGLSNQPQHF
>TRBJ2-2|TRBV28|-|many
TGTGCCAGCAGCACATACGGCGGAGGGCCCACCGGGGAGCTGTTTTTT
CASSTYGGGPTGELFF
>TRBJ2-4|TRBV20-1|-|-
TGCAGTGCTAGGGACAGTGACAAAAACATTCAGTACTTC
CSARDSDKNIQYF
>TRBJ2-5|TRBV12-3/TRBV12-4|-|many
TGTGCCAGCAGTCCCGGGACGGCCTATGGCCAGTACTTC
CASSPGTAYGQYF
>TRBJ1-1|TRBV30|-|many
TGTGCCTGGAGTGTAATCGGTGGCACTGAAGCTTTCTTT
CAWSVIGGTEAFF
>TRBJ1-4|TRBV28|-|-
TGTGCCAGCAGTTCTGGCGGGCTGGGTAGTGAAAAACTGTTTTTT
CASSSGGLGSEKLFF
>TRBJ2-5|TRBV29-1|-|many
TGCAGCGTTGCGCGGAACCTACAAGAGACCCAGTACTTC
CSVARNLQETQYF
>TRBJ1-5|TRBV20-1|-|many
TGCAGTGCTAGCCGCGAGGGCAATCAGCCCCAGCATTTT
CSASREGNQPQHF
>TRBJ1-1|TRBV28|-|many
TGTGCCAGCAGTTTGGCCGGAGGGGGCACTGAAGCTTTCTTT
CASSLAGGGTEAFF
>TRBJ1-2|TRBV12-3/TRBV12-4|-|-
TGTGCCAGCAGTTTTGGGGCAGGCTATGGCTACACCTTC
CASSFGAGYGYTF